This T cell receptor beta chain was captured by sequencing in a study of T-cell memory formation after mild COVID-19. Overall study results and limits: In pre-infection memory, a portion of responding clones appeared, which suggested that cross-reactive memory joined.

Comments on this clonotype: The antigen is not known.

TCRdb itself ran the 5' RACE reads through MiXCR, one entry per CDR3 protein. The table records 150,000 or so distinct CDR3 sequences, roughly 31% of them present only once. The CDR3 extends over 14 amino acids. The germline V and J ends were trimmed by 1 base and 6 bases, with 10 bases remaining between them. Germline V gives CDR1 SGHRS, CDR2 YFSETQ. The source material was PBMCs or a T cell subset sorted from them (not recorded which). The genes are TRBV5-1 and TRBJ2-2; no clear D. The source of this sequence is an adult woman who had mild COVID-19 (a few samples of this study predate the infection). Cell type and time point are not known. The CDR3, as DNA: TGCGCCAGCAGCTTGCCCACACCCCCCGGGGAGCTGTTTTTT. This codes for CASSLPTPPGELFF.